A selection of T cell receptor beta chains follows, all from one sample in a study of shared clonotypes between healthy human individuals. Assay used: immunoSEQ multiplex PCR; TCRdb lists only in-frame clones, some missing. The sample holds around 2.1 million clones, approximately 94% seen once. The sample comprised naive CD4+ T cells sorted from blood. Receptors were obtained from a man between 18 and 29 years old in good health. Both conserved end residues are part of each CDR3. A D gene is named only where the DNA matches it firmly. Size is stated for part of the rows, as once, few or many counts, or as a class when the clone is expanded.

v_gene: TRBV11-2
abundance: NA
d_gene: NA
j_gene: TRBJ2-5
CDR3nt: TGTGCCAGCAGCTTGGCAACTAAAGGGTCCCAGTACTTC
CDR3aa: CASSLATKGSQYF

v_gene: TRBV18
abundance: NA
d_gene: TRBD1
j_gene: TRBJ1-2
CDR3nt: TGTGCCAGCTCACCACCCGGGACAGCTCGGGATGGCTACACCTTC
CDR3aa: CASSPPGTARDGYTF

v_gene: TRBV11-2
abundance: NA
d_gene: NA
j_gene: TRBJ1-5
CDR3nt: TGTGCCAGCAGCCCCGTAGGAGGGGATCAGCCCCAGCATTTT
CDR3aa: CASSPVGGDQPQHF

v_gene: TRBV7-2
abundance: NA
d_gene: TRBD2
j_gene: TRBJ2-1
CDR3nt: TGTGCCAGCAGCCCTAGCGGGAGAAGCTACAATGAGCAGTTCTTC
CDR3aa: CASSPSGRSYNEQFF

v_gene: TRBV27
abundance: NA
d_gene: TRBD1
j_gene: TRBJ1-6
CDR3nt: TGTGCCAGCAGTTTGGACAGGGAGGTTTCACCCCTCCACTTT
CDR3aa: CASSLDREVSPLHF

v_gene: TRBV25-1
abundance: NA
d_gene: NA
j_gene: TRBJ2-3
CDR3nt: TGTGCCAGCTCACCCTCGGGGCCCCCCGGAGCAGATACGCAGTATTTT
CDR3aa: CASSPSGPPGADTQYF

v_gene: TRBV5-4
abundance: once
d_gene: TRBD2
j_gene: TRBJ2-5
CDR3nt: TGTGCCAGCAGCTTGGCGACTAGCGGGGGGCAAGAGACCCAGTACTTC
CDR3aa: CASSLATSGGQETQYF

v_gene: TRBV5-6
abundance: NA
d_gene: NA
j_gene: TRBJ2-1
CDR3nt: TGTGCCAGCAGCTTGCCAAGTGAGCAGTTCTTC
CDR3aa: CASSLPSEQFF

v_gene: TRBV6-1
abundance: NA
d_gene: TRBD1
j_gene: TRBJ2-1
CDR3nt: TGTGCCAGCAGAGGACAGGGGAAGGTCTATGAGCAGTTCTTC
CDR3aa: CASRGQGKVYEQFF

v_gene: TRBV6-9
abundance: NA
d_gene: TRBD2
j_gene: TRBJ2-1
CDR3nt: TGTGCCAGCAGTTATGGGACTAGCGGGAAGTACGAGCAGTTCTTC
CDR3aa: CASSYGTSGKYEQFF

v_gene: TRBV5-1
abundance: NA
d_gene: NA
j_gene: TRBJ2-7
CDR3nt: TGCGCCAGCAGCTTACGGGGTTACGAGCAGTACTTC
CDR3aa: CASSLRGYEQYF

v_gene: TRBV14
abundance: NA
d_gene: NA
j_gene: TRBJ2-5
CDR3nt: TGTGCCAGCTTAATTGGGGGAAGAGAGACCCAGTACTTC
CDR3aa: CASLIGGRETQYF

v_gene: TRBV11-2
abundance: NA
d_gene: NA
j_gene: TRBJ1-6
CDR3nt: TGTGCCAGCAGCTTAGATCGCAATTCACCCCTCCACTTT
CDR3aa: CASSLDRNSPLHF

v_gene: TRBV10-3
abundance: NA
d_gene: NA
j_gene: TRBJ2-1
CDR3nt: TGTGCCATCAGTGACGTCGGGGCGGTAATACTCAATGAGCAGTTCTTC
CDR3aa: CAISDVGAVILNEQFF

v_gene: TRBV18
abundance: NA
d_gene: TRBD1
j_gene: TRBJ2-5
CDR3nt: TGTGCCAGCTCACCCCCGGGACAGCCTCAAGAGACCCAGTACTTC
CDR3aa: CASSPPGQPQETQYF

v_gene: TRBV28
abundance: NA
d_gene: NA
j_gene: TRBJ1-2
CDR3nt: TGTGCCAGCAGTCCCCCGCAGGGGTTGGGCTATGGCTACACCTTC
CDR3aa: CASSPPQGLGYGYTF

v_gene: TRBV2
abundance: once
d_gene: NA
j_gene: TRBJ2-2
CDR3nt: TGTGCCAGCAGCCCCGGGGGGCTTCCCGGGGAGCTGTTTTTT
CDR3aa: CASSPGGLPGELFF

v_gene: TRBV5-4
abundance: NA
d_gene: TRBD1
j_gene: TRBJ2-5
CDR3nt: TGTGCCAGCTCCAGGACAGGTCAAGAGACCCAGTACTTC
CDR3aa: CASSRTGQETQYF

v_gene: TRBV20-1
abundance: NA
d_gene: NA
j_gene: TRBJ2-5
CDR3nt: TGCAGTGCTGTACAAGAGACCCAGTACTTC
CDR3aa: CSAVQETQYF

v_gene: TRBV7-9
abundance: NA
d_gene: TRBD2
j_gene: TRBJ2-5
CDR3nt: TGTGCCAGCAGCCTAGCGGTGGGGGGCCAAGAGACCCAGTACTTC
CDR3aa: CASSLAVGGQETQYF

v_gene: TRBV10-3
abundance: NA
d_gene: NA
j_gene: TRBJ2-5
CDR3nt: TGTGCCATCAGTGAAGGTCAGAAAGAGACCCAGTACTTC
CDR3aa: CAISEGQKETQYF

v_gene: TRBV9
abundance: NA
d_gene: TRBD2
j_gene: TRBJ2-1
CDR3nt: TGTGCCAGCAGCGCCCGAGCGGGGGCATTCTACAATGAGCAGTTCTTC
CDR3aa: CASSARAGAFYNEQFF

v_gene: TRBV7-8
abundance: NA
d_gene: NA
j_gene: TRBJ1-1
CDR3nt: TGTGCCAGCAGCTTAGGACTAAGTACGGTTGAAGCTTTCTTT
CDR3aa: CASSLGLSTVEAFF

v_gene: TRBV4-2
abundance: once
d_gene: TRBD2
j_gene: TRBJ2-3
CDR3nt: TGTGCCAGCAGCCAAGAGGGACTAGCGGGTGGTAAACGGGATACGCAGTATTTT
CDR3aa: CASSQEGLAGGKRDTQYF

v_gene: TRBV10-2
abundance: NA
d_gene: NA
j_gene: TRBJ2-5
CDR3nt: TGCGCCAGCAGTGAGTCGAGGGGGGGCCCCCTGAAAGAGACCCAGTACTTC
CDR3aa: CASSESRGGPLKETQYF

v_gene: TRBV4-1
abundance: once
d_gene: TRBD2
j_gene: TRBJ2-3
CDR3nt: TGCGCCAGCAGCCAAGCCCTGGGACTAGCGTTCTCAGATACGCAGTATTTT
CDR3aa: CASSQALGLAFSDTQYF

v_gene: TRBV6-5
abundance: NA
d_gene: TRBD1
j_gene: TRBJ2-7
CDR3nt: TGTGCCAGCAGTTACCGGGACAGGGGTTACGAGCAGTACTTC
CDR3aa: CASSYRDRGYEQYF

v_gene: TRBV11-2
abundance: NA
d_gene: TRBD2
j_gene: TRBJ2-3
CDR3nt: TGTGCCAGCAGACAAACTAGCGGGCTAAGCACAGATACGCAGTATTTT
CDR3aa: CASRQTSGLSTDTQYF

v_gene: TRBV4-1
abundance: NA
d_gene: NA
j_gene: TRBJ1-2
CDR3nt: TGCGCCAGCAGCCAAGATGTTGCGGGGGCGTTGGGGGGCTACACCTTC
CDR3aa: CASSQDVAGALGGYTF

v_gene: TRBV27
abundance: NA
d_gene: NA
j_gene: TRBJ2-7
CDR3nt: TGTGCCAGCAGTTTATGGGGGGATAAGTACGAGCAGTACTTC
CDR3aa: CASSLWGDKYEQYF

v_gene: TRBV6-5
abundance: NA
d_gene: NA
j_gene: TRBJ2-2
CDR3nt: TGTGCCAGCGGAAAACGGGTTGCCGGGGAGCTGTTTTTT
CDR3aa: CASGKRVAGELFF

v_gene: TRBV5-4
abundance: NA
d_gene: NA
j_gene: TRBJ2-7
CDR3nt: TGTGCCAGCAGCAGCGAACCCTACGAGCAGTACTTC
CDR3aa: CASSSEPYEQYF

v_gene: TRBV6-5
abundance: NA
d_gene: NA
j_gene: TRBJ1-3
CDR3nt: TGTGCCAGCAGTCTACTGTGGGCCTCTGGAAACACCATATATTTT
CDR3aa: CASSLLWASGNTIYF

v_gene: TRBV18
abundance: NA
d_gene: TRBD1
j_gene: TRBJ1-2
CDR3nt: TGTGCCAGCTCGGGGACAGGCGTCGGGGGCGGCTACACCTTC
CDR3aa: CASSGTGVGGGYTF

v_gene: TRBV30
abundance: NA
d_gene: NA
j_gene: TRBJ1-1
CDR3nt: TGTGCCTGGAGTCCAAGTCCAAACACTGAAGCTTTCTTT
CDR3aa: CAWSPSPNTEAFF

v_gene: TRBV6-1
abundance: NA
d_gene: NA
j_gene: TRBJ2-7
CDR3nt: TGTGCCAGCAGCCAGGGCTCCTACGAGCAGTACTTC
CDR3aa: CASSQGSYEQYF

v_gene: TRBV25-1
abundance: NA
d_gene: NA
j_gene: TRBJ2-2
CDR3nt: TGTGCCAGCAAACGGGATCCAGGGTCCGGGGAGCTGTTTTTT
CDR3aa: CASKRDPGSGELFF

v_gene: TRBV25-1
abundance: NA
d_gene: NA
j_gene: TRBJ1-6
CDR3nt: TGTGCCAGCAGTGAATCTGCCCGGGGGGATGACTATAATTCACCCCTCCACTTT
CDR3aa: CASSESARGDDYNSPLHF

v_gene: TRBV5-4
abundance: NA
d_gene: NA
j_gene: TRBJ1-1
CDR3nt: TGTGCCAGCAGCTTGGGTCGGCCCCTGCTGAACACTGAAGCTTTCTTT
CDR3aa: CASSLGRPLLNTEAFF

v_gene: TRBV5-1
abundance: NA
d_gene: NA
j_gene: TRBJ1-4
CDR3nt: TGCGCCAGCAGCTTCAGCCAGAGGGAGTCCGGACTGTTTTTT
CDR3aa: CASSFSQRESGLFF

v_gene: TRBV19
abundance: NA
d_gene: NA
j_gene: TRBJ2-7
CDR3nt: TGTGCCAGTAGCCACCGGGGTCCGATCTACGAGCAGTACTTC
CDR3aa: CASSHRGPIYEQYF